This TCR beta chain is from a study of control samples from healthy donors and cancer patients. Trimming left V 6 bases short and J 4 bases short, with 12 bases between. The CDR3 has 13 residues. Germline V gene data show CDR1 as MNHEY and CDR2 as SVGAGI. Some clones are missing from TCRdb's copy, which holds only in-frame ones; the method was immunoSEQ multiplex PCR. This sample has 150,000 or so clones, with about 87% found just once. The specimen sequenced was blood. This sequence was found in a man aged 25-45 years in good health. The chain combines TRBV6-5 with TRBJ1-1; D gene ambiguous. CDR3 nucleotides: TGTGCCAGCAGGAAGGATTTGATCACTGAAGCTTTCTTT. Protein product: CASRKDLITEAFF.